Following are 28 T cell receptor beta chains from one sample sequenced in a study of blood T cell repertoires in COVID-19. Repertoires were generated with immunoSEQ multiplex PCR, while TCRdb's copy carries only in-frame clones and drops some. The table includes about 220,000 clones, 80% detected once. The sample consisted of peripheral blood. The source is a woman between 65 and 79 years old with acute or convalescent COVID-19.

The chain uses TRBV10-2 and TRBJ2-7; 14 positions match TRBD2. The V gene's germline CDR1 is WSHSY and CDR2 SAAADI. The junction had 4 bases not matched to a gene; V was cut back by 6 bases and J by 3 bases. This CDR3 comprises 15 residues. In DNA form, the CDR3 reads TGCGCCAGCAGAATAGGACTAGCGGGGGGCTACGAGCAGTACGTC. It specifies CASRIGLAGGYEQYV.

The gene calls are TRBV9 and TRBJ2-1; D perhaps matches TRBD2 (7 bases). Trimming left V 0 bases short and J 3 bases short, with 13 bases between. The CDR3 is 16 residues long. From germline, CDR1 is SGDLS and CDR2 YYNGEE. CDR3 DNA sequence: TGTGCCAGCAGCGTAGACGGGGGGCTGGTCTACAATGAGCAGTTCTTC. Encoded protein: CASSVDGGLVYNEQFF.

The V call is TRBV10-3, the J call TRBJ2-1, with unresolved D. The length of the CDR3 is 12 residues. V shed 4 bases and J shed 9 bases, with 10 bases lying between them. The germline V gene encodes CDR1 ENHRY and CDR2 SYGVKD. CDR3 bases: TGTGCCATCAGTGTCCCATCCGGTGAGCAGTTCTTC. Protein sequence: CAISVPSGEQFF.

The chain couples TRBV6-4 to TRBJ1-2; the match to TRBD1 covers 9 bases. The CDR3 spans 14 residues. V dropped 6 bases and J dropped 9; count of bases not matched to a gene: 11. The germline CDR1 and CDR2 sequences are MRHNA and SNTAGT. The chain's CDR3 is CASSDSTGGGRYTF. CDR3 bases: TGTGCCAGCAGCGATTCCACAGGGGGCGGGCGCTACACCTTC.

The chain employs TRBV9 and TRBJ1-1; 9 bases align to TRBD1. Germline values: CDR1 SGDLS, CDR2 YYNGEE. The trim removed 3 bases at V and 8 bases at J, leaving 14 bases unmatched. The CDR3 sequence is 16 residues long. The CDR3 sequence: CASSAGTGSSQREAFF. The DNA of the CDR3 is TGTGCCAGCAGCGCAGGGACAGGGAGCTCCCAGAGGGAAGCTTTCTTT.

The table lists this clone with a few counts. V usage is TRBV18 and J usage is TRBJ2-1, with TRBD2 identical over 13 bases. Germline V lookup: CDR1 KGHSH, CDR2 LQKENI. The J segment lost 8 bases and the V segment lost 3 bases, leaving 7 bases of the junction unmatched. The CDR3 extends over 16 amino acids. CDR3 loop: CASSPLTSGGAHEQFF. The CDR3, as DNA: TGTGCCAGCTCACCTCTCACTAGCGGGGGGGCCCATGAGCAGTTCTTC.

The CDR3 reads CASSEITVGELFF. CDR3 nucleotides: TGCGCCAGCAGTGAGATTACAGTCGGGGAGCTGTTTTTT. The J gene is TRBJ2-2, the V gene TRBV10-1; no definite D call. Trimming left V 2 bases short and J 7 bases short, with 8 bases between. The CDR3 has 13 residues. The germline V gene encodes CDR1 WNHNN and CDR2 SYGVQD (reference sequence).

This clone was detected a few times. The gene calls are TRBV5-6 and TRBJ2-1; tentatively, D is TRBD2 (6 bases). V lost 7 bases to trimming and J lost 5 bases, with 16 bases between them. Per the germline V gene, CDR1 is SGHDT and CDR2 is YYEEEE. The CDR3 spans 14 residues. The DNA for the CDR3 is TGTGCCAGCCTCAGGAAGGGACTCAACAATGAGCAGTTCTTC. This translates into CASLRKGLNNEQFF.

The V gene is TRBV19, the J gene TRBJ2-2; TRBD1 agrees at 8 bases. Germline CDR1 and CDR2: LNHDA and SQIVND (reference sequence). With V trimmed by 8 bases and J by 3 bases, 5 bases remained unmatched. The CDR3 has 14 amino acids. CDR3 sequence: CASSRTGYTGELFF. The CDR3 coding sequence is TGTGCCAGTTCCCGGACAGGGTACACCGGGGAGCTGTTTTTT.

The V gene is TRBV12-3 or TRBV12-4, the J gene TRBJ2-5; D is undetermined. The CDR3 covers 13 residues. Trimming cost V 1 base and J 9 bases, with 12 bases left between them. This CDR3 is CASSLVLYEAQYF. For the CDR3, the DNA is TGTGCCAGCAGTTTAGTTTTATATGAGGCCCAGTACTTC.

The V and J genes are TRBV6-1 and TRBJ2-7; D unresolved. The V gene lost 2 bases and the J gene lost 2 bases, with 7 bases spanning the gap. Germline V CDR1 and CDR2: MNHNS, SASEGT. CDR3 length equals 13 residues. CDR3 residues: CASSESRTYEQYF. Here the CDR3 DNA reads TGTGCCAGCAGTGAATCCAGAACCTACGAGCAGTACTTC.

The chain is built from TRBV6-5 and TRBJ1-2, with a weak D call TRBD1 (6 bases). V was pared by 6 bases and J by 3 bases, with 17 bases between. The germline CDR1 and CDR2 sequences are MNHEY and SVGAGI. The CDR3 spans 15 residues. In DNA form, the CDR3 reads TGTGCCAGCAGCCCGGGGGGCGACCAGGACTATGGCTACACCTTC. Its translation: CASSPGGDQDYGYTF.

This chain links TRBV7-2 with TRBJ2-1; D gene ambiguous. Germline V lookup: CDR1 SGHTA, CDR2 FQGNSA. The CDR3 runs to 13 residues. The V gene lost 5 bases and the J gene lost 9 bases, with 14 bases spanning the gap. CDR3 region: CASSAYLRSEQFF. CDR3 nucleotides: TGTGCCAGCAGCGCATATTTGCGATCTGAGCAGTTCTTC.

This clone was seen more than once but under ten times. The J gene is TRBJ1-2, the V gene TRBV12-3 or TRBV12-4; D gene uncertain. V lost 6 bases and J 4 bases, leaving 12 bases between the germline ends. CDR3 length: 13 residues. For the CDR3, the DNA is TGTGCCAGCAGGCCAACGGAGAGCTATGGCTACACCTTC. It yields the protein CASRPTESYGYTF.

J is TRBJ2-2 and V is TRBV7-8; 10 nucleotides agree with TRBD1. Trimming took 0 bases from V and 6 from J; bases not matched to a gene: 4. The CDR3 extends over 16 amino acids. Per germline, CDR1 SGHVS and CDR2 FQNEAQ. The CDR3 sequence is CASSLARDRGSGELFF. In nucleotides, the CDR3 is TGTGCCAGCAGCTTAGCGCGGGACAGGGGATCCGGGGAGCTGTTTTTT.

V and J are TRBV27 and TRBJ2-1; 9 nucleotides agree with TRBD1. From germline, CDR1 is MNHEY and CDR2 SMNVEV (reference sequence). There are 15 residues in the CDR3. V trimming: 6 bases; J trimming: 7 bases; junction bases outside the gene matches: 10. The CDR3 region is CASSHFRDRVNEQFF. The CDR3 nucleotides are TGTGCCAGCAGCCACTTCCGGGACAGGGTGAATGAGCAGTTCTTC.

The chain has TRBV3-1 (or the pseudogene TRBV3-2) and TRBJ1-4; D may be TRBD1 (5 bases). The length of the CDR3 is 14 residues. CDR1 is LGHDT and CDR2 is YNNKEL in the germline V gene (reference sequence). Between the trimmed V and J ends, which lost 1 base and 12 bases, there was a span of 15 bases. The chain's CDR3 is CASSQGPRGGELFF. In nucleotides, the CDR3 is TGTGCCAGCAGCCAAGGACCCCGGGGGGGGGAACTGTTTTTT.

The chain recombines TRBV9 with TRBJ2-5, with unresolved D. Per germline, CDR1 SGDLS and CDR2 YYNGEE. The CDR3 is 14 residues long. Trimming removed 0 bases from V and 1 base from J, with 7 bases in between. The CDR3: CASSVGHTQETQYF. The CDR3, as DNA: TGTGCCAGCAGCGTAGGTCACACCCAAGAGACCCAGTACTTC.

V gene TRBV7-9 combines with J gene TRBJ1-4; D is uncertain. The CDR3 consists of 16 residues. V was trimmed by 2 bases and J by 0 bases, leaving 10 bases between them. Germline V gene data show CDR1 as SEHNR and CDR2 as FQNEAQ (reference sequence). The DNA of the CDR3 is TGTGCCAGCAGCTTAAGGACTCCAGCAACTAATGAAAAACTGTTTTTT. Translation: CASSLRTPATNEKLFF. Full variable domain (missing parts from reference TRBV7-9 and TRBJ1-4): DTGVSQNPRHKITKRGQNVTFRCDPISEHNRLYWYRQTLGQGPEFLTYFQNEAQLEKSRLLSDRFSAERPKGSFSTLEIQRTEQGDSAMYLCASSLRTPATNEKLFFGSGTQLSVL.

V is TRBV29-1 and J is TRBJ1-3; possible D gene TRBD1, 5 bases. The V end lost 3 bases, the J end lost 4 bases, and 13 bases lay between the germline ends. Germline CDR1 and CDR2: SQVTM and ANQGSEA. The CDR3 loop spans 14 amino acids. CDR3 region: CSVEGPAGGNTIYF. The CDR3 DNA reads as TGCAGCGTTGAGGGGCCGGCAGGAGGAAACACCATATATTTT.

The CDR3 sequence: CATSRVPGSLPGELFF. The CDR3 DNA reads TGTGCCACCAGCAGAGTGCCGGGTTCTCTCCCCGGGGAGCTGTTTTTT. The rearrangement uses TRBV15 and TRBJ2-2; D not certain. This CDR3 is 16 amino acids long. Germline V gene sequence: CDR1 LNHNV, CDR2 YYDKDF (reference sequence). Trimming shortened V by 1 base and J by 6 bases, and 15 bases separated the two germline ends. Full variable domain (rest looked up from reference TRBV15 and TRBJ2-2): DAMVIQNPRYQVTQFGKPVTLSCSQTLNHNVMYWYQQKSSQAPKLLFHYYDKDFNNEADTPDNFQSRRPNTSFCFLDIRSPGLGDTAMYLCATSRVPGSLPGELFFGEGSRLTVL.

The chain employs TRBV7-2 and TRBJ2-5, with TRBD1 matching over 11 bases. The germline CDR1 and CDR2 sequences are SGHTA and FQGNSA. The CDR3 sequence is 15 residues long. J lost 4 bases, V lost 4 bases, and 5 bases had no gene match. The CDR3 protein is CASSSSGTGGETQYF. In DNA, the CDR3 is TGTGCCAGCAGCTCTTCCGGGACAGGGGGAGAGACCCAGTACTTC.

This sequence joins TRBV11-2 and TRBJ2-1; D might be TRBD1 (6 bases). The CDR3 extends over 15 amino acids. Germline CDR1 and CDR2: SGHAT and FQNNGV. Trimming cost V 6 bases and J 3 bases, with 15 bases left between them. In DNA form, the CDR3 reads TGTGCCAGCAGATATACAGGGCCTGTCTACAATGAGCAGTTCTTC. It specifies CASRYTGPVYNEQFF.

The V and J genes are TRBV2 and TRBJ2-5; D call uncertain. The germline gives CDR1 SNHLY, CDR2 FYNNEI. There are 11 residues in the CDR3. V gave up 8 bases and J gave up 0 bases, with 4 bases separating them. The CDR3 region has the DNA TGTGCCAGCGACAACCAAGAGACCCAGTACTTC. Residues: CASDNQETQYF.

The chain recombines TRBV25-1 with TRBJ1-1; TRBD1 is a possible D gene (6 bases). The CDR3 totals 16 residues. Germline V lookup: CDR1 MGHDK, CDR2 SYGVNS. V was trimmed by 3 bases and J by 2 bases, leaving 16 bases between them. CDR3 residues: CASSESARGANTEAFF. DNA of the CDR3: TGTGCCAGCAGTGAGTCGGCCAGGGGCGCTAACACTGAAGCTTTCTTT.

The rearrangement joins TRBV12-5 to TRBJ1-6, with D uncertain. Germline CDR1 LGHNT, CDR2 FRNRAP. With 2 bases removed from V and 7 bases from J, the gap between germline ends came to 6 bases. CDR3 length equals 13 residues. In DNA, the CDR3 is TGTGCTAGTGGTTTGTTCGAGAATTCACCCCTCCACTTT. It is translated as CASGLFENSPLHF.

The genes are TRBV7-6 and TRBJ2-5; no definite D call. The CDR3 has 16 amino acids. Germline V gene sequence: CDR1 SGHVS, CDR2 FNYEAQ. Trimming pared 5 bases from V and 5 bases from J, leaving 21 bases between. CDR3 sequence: CASSPNSGSSGETQYF. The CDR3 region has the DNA TGTGCCAGCAGCCCAAATTCTGGTTCTAGTGGTGAGACCCAGTACTTC.

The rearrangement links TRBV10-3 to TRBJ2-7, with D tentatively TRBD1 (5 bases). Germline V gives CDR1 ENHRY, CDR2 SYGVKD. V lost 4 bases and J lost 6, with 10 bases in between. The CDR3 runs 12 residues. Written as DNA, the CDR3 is TGTGCCATCAGTGCGGCAGGGCTCGAGCAGTACGTC. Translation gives CAISAAGLEQYV.